Listed here is a single T cell receptor (beta chain). Libraries were prepared by immunoSEQ multiplex PCR; TCRdb keeps only in-frame clonotypes and omits some of them. The table lists 190,000 or so clones, roughly 88% of them singletons, with roughly 12% in the top ten. The sample originates from a study of cytomegalovirus exposure and HLA in healthy donors. Trimming cost V 1 base and J 8 bases, with 21 bases left between them. CDR1 and CDR2 (germline): MGHRA, YSYEKL. The CDR3 contains 17 residues. This TCR came from a woman between 25 and 40 years old in good health and CMV-seropositive. Specimen: PBMCs. This chain uses TRBV4-1 with TRBJ2-1; D may be TRBD1 (6 bases). The CDR3 reads CASSQGRATGWIHEQFF. The CDR3 coding sequence is TGCGCCAGCAGCCAAGGCAGAGCGACAGGCTGGATCCATGAGCAGTTCTTC.